This TCR beta chain was observed in a study of T-cell reconstitution after alpha-beta-depleted transplantation in children. Preparing the TCRbeta library involved the use of unique molecular identifiers. TCRdb fed the PCR reads into MiXCR, producing one record per CDR3 protein. The sample has 440,000 or so distinct CDR3 sequences; around two fifths are singletons. Per germline, CDR1 SGHTA and CDR2 FQGTGA. The CDR3 totals 15 residues. The V and J ends lost 6 bases and 3 bases, in that order; junction bases with no gene match: 6. This clonotype turned up a few times. Its antigen is not identified. Study-wide results and limits: At the one-year point after transplant, T-cell counts and TCRbeta diversity were found to come mostly from T cells that had been newly produced. Expanded clones from the graft, numbering several hundred, reportedly supplied alpha-beta T cells about two months after transplant.

The V and J genes are TRBV7-3 and TRBJ2-1; 9 nucleotides agree with TRBD2. This receptor was obtained from a girl aged 2-10 years with aplastic anemia, due to receive a stem cell transplant. Sequenced here: PBMCs, sampled before TCRalphabeta/CD19-depleted stem cell transplant. The CDR3 loop reads CASSSGLAVYNEQFF. CDR3 bases: TGTGCCAGCAGTTCGGGACTAGCAGTCTACAATGAGCAGTTCTTC.